What follows are 29 T cell receptor beta chains derived from one specimen sequenced in a study of sequential checkpoint blockade in melanoma. This sample's treatment: randomized to nivolumab then ipilimumab (arm A) or the reverse (arm B). Clones were read by immunoSEQ multiplex PCR, and TCRdb kept only the in-frame ones, dropping some. The repertoire includes 10,000 to 15,000 clones, around 20% of them detected once, and 5.5% to 8% sits in the top ten. Source: tumor tissue (inferred from file names), taken from a patient given nivolumab and ipilimumab in sequence. Receptor source: a human donor with melanoma.

In its sample, this clone was seen once. The chain has TRBV29-1 and TRBJ2-7; D is perhaps TRBD1 or TRBD2 (5 bases each). The germline CDR1 and CDR2 sequences are SQVTM and ANQGSEA. This CDR3 spans 15 amino acids. The V end was cut by 6 bases, the J end by 3 bases, with 21 bases between. CDR3 DNA sequence: TGCAGCGTCGCGCTCCGGGACCAGGCTATCTACGAGCAGTACTTC. Translated, it gives CSVALRDQAIYEQYF.

The V call is TRBV29-1, the J call TRBJ1-1; D perhaps matches TRBD1 (5 bases). CDR3 length: 13 amino acids. V was pared by 8 bases and J by 1 base, with 14 bases between. Germline V gene lookup returns CDR1 SQVTM and CDR2 ANQGSEA. The CDR3 loop reads CSSTGGRNTEAFF. The CDR3 bases are TGCAGCTCCACCGGGGGACGGAACACTGAAGCTTTCTTT.

The table lists this clone with a few counts. The chain employs TRBV5-5 and TRBJ2-1; 11 bases match TRBD2. CDR1 SGHKS and CDR2 YYEKEE come from the germline V gene (reference sequence). V lost 7 bases and J lost 0; bases outside the gene matches: 9. The CDR3 runs to 17 residues. This chain's CDR3 is CASEELAGASSYNEQFF. The CDR3 DNA reads as TGTGCCAGCGAGGAACTAGCGGGGGCCAGCTCCTACAATGAGCAGTTCTTC. Looking up the rest from reference TRBV5-5 and TRBJ2-1 gives the full variable domain: DAGVTQSPTHLIKTRGQQVTLRCSPISGHKSVSWYQQVLGQGPQFIFQYYEKEERGRGNFPDRFSARQFPNYSSELNVNALLLGDSALYLCASEELAGASSYNEQFFGPGTRLTVL.

The chain combines TRBV12-5 with TRBJ2-7; D possibly corresponds to TRBD2 (5 bases). The CDR3 covers 11 residues. V lost 8 bases, J lost 7 bases, and 12 bases lay in between. Germline V lookup: CDR1 LGHNT, CDR2 FRNRAP. The CDR3 bases are TGTGCTAGTCCACTAGTGGGAGAGCAGTACTTC. This sequence encodes CASPLVGEQYF. Drawing the rest from reference TRBV12-5 and TRBJ2-7, the complete variable domain is DARVTQTPRHKVTEMGQEVTMRCQPILGHNTVFWYRQTMMQGLELLAYFRNRAPLDDSGMPKDRFSAEMPDATLATLKIQPSEPRDSAVYFCASPLVGEQYFGPGTRLTVT.

This clone was counted ten times or more. V and J are TRBV7-6 and TRBJ1-2, with 7 bases aligning to TRBD1. After removal of 3 bases from V and 6 bases from J, the junction contained 10 bases not matched to a gene. Germline loops: CDR1 SGHVS, CDR2 FNYEAQ. The CDR3 covers 15 residues. CDR3 nucleotides: TGTGCCAGCAGCTTCCCGGAAAGGGGGCCGGATGGCTACACCTTC. Its protein is CASSFPERGPDGYTF.

This clone was detected only a few times. V usage is TRBV19 and J usage is TRBJ2-7, with 8 bases lining up with TRBD1. The CDR3 totals 12 residues. Unmatched junction bases numbered 4, after V lost 6 bases and J lost 6 bases. Germline V CDR1 and CDR2: LNHDA, SQIVND (reference sequence). The CDR3 DNA reads TGTGCCAGTAGCTTTCAGGGGGCCGAGCAGTACTTC. This sequence encodes CASSFQGAEQYF.

This sequence joins TRBV6-8 and TRBJ2-7; TRBD2 might be the D (5 bases). The germline V and J ends were trimmed by 10 bases and 6 bases, with 16 bases remaining between them. The CDR3 is 12 residues long. The germline gives CDR1 MNHGY, CDR2 SAAAGT. The CDR3 nucleotides read TGTGCCACTTCTTCGGGAAGGAGCGAGCAGTACTTC. Residues: CATSSGRSEQYF.

The chain is built from TRBV6-8 and TRBJ2-1; perhaps TRBD1 as D (5 bases). Trimming left V 8 bases short and J 1 base short, with 15 bases between. Germline values: CDR1 MNHGY, CDR2 SAAAGT. This CDR3 has 15 amino acids. The CDR3 reads CASAVRRVSYNEQFF. The CDR3 DNA sequence: TGTGCCAGCGCGGTTCGCAGGGTATCCTACAATGAGCAGTTCTTC.

The chain uses TRBV30 and TRBJ1-5; D is undetermined. Trimming took 0 bases from V and 12 from J, leaving 18 bases between them. The CDR3 has 14 amino acids. Looked up from germline, CDR1 is GTSNPN and CDR2 is SVGIG (reference sequence). The DNA for the CDR3 is TGTGCCTGGAGTGTACTCCCAGACCCCCATCTCCAGCATTTT. Translated: CAWSVLPDPHLQHF.

The chain recombines TRBV11-1 with TRBJ2-2, with no clear D. Between the trimmed V and J ends, which lost 1 base and 2 bases, there was a span of 8 bases. Germline V gene lookup returns CDR1 SGHAT and CDR2 FQDESV (reference sequence). This CDR3 spans 15 amino acids. DNA of the CDR3: TGTGCCAGCAGCTTAGATTTTCTTAACACCGGGGAGCTGTTTTTT. Its protein is CASSLDFLNTGELFF.

The chain carries TRBV28 and TRBJ2-7; D possibly uses TRBD1 or TRBD2 (5 bases each). In germline, CDR1 is MDHEN, CDR2 SYDVKM. The CDR3 spans 15 residues. Trimming stripped 6 bases from V and 2 bases from J, with 17 bases between. The CDR3 nucleotides read TGTGCCAGCAGCCCCCCCCCGGGACCTACCTACGAGCAGTACTTC. Its translation is CASSPPPGPTYEQYF. Full variable domain (rest looked up from reference TRBV28 and TRBJ2-7): DVKVTQSSRYLVKRTGEKVFLECVQDMDHENMFWYRQDPGLGLRLIYFSYDVKMKEKGDIPEGYSVSREKKERFSLILESASTNQTSMYLCASSPPPGPTYEQYFGPGTRLTVT.

CDR3 region: CASSLDRGLRVQYF. Here the CDR3 DNA reads TGTGCCAGCAGCTTGGACAGGGGGCTGCGTGTGCAGTACTTC. This chain connects TRBV11-3 to TRBJ2-7; the match to TRBD1 covers 11 bases. Losses at the gene ends were 3 bases for V and 9 bases for J; bases not matched to a gene: 7. The CDR3 runs 14 residues. The germline CDR1 and CDR2 sequences are SGHNT and YENEEA.

This chain connects TRBV6-8 to TRBJ1-5, with D possibly TRBD1 on 5 matching bases. The CDR3 is 15 amino acids. Germline V gene sequence: CDR1 MNHGY, CDR2 SAAAGT. Trimming removed 2 bases from V and 5 bases from J, with 13 bases in between. The DNA for the CDR3 is TGTGCCAGCAGTTACCTCAGACAGCGAGATCAGCCCCAGCATTTT. It yields the protein CASSYLRQRDQPQHF.

V gene TRBV9 combines with J gene TRBJ1-5; unclear D gene. There are 14 residues in the CDR3. Trimming shortened V by 4 bases and J by 6 bases, and 14 bases separated the two germline ends. Germline values: CDR1 SGDLS, CDR2 YYNGEE. The CDR3 DNA reads as TGTGCCAGCAGCCCCAGCGGGGAGCCTCAGCCCCAGCATTTT. This translates into CASSPSGEPQPQHF.

This clone turned up a few times. The chain uses TRBV6-8 and TRBJ1-2; D perhaps matches TRBD1 (5 bases). CDR1 is MNHGY, CDR2 SAAAGT, per germline. This CDR3 has 12 amino acids. Deletions cut 5 bases from V and 7 bases from J, with 11 bases between. For the CDR3, the DNA is TGTGCCAGCAGTGCAGGGTCCGGTGGCTACACCTTC. Protein product: CASSAGSGGYTF.

This sequence joins TRBV19 and TRBJ1-1; D gene uncertain. V lost 3 bases and J lost 4, with 12 bases in between. Germline-derived CDR1 and CDR2 are LNHDA and SQIVND (reference sequence). The CDR3 extends over 14 amino acids. The CDR3 nucleotides read TGTGCCAGTAGTATCGTCAGTTCGGGCACTGAAGCTTTCTTT. Protein product: CASSIVSSGTEAFF.

This chain links TRBV28 with TRBJ2-7; 8 bases match TRBD2. J was trimmed by 4 bases and V by 7 bases; bases with no gene match: 3. This CDR3 contains 12 residues. Germline CDR1 MDHEN, CDR2 SYDVKM. The CDR3 nucleotides read TGTGCCAGCAACTCGGGGGGGTACGAGCAGTACTTC. Translating it yields CASNSGGYEQYF.

The table lists this clone with many counts. The V and J genes are TRBV7-8 and TRBJ1-5; 7 bases agree with TRBD1. CDR3 length: 13 amino acids. Germline V gives CDR1 SGHVS, CDR2 FQNEAQ. Trimming at V came to 5 bases and at J to 4 bases, leaving 2 bases not matched to a gene. The DNA for the CDR3 is TGTGCCAGCAGCCCGACAGGGAATCAGCCCCAGCATTTT. Amino acids: CASSPTGNQPQHF.

In this sample, this clone turned up a few times. The chain recombines TRBV28 with TRBJ1-3; D is perhaps TRBD1 (6 bases). V was clipped by 5 bases and J by 4 bases, with 21 bases between them. CDR1 and CDR2 (germline): MDHEN, SYDVKM. The CDR3 is 17 amino acids. The CDR3 DNA is TGTGCCAGCAGTAACAACGGAGGGGGAAGACTCGGAAACACCATATATTTT. Translating gives CASSNNGGGRLGNTIYF.

There are a few counts of this clone. CDR3 in DNA: TGTGCCAGCAGCTTAGTTGCAGCGATTAATGAAAAACTGTTTTTT. It specifies CASSLVAAINEKLFF. The rearrangement uses TRBV11-3 and TRBJ1-4, with unresolved D. This CDR3 is 15 amino acids long. Germline V gene data show CDR1 as SGHNT and CDR2 as YENEEA. V gave up 1 base and J gave up 4 bases, with 10 bases separating them.

This clone came up many times. The chain recombines TRBV9 with TRBJ1-2; possible D gene TRBD1, 5 bases. V shed 0 bases and J shed 2 bases, with 11 bases lying between them. This CDR3 has 15 residues. Germline lookup yields CDR1 SGDLS and CDR2 YYNGEE. The CDR3 sequence is CASSVEEGANYGYTF. The CDR3 DNA sequence: TGTGCCAGCAGCGTAGAGGAAGGGGCGAACTATGGCTACACCTTC.

The CDR3 region has the DNA TGTGCCAGCAGTTACTCGGGCAGGGAGTACGAGCAGTACTTC. This gives the protein CASSYSGREYEQYF. The chain joins TRBV6-8 to TRBJ2-7, with D possibly called TRBD1 or TRBD2 (5 bases each). Trimming removed 0 bases at V and 4 bases at J, with 10 bases between. The CDR3 totals 14 residues. The germline V gene encodes CDR1 MNHGY and CDR2 SAAAGT.

This clone was found a few times. As DNA, the CDR3 is TGTGCCAGCGGCCCGTATAGGGACCGCGATCAGCCCCAGCATTTT. It yields the protein CASGPYRDRDQPQHF. The chain is built from TRBV12-5 and TRBJ1-5; D is possibly TRBD1 (5 bases). This CDR3 spans 15 amino acids. Germline V gene lookup returns CDR1 LGHNT and CDR2 FRNRAP.

The chain recombines TRBV18 with TRBJ1-3; TRBD1 aligns across 8 bases. Germline lookup yields CDR1 KGHSH and CDR2 LQKENI. The CDR3 runs to 15 residues. V gave up 3 bases and J gave up 2 bases; unmatched junction bases: 3. CDR3 nucleotides: TGTGCCAGCTCACCCGACAGGGGAACTGGAAACACCATATATTTT. Protein product: CASSPDRGTGNTIYF.

V usage is TRBV5-1 and J usage is TRBJ2-2; D possibly corresponds to TRBD1 (6 bases). This CDR3 is 15 amino acids long. Germline-derived CDR1 and CDR2 are SGHRS and YFSETQ. Trimming pared 1 base from V and 7 bases from J, leaving 14 bases between. The CDR3 nucleotides read TGCGCCAGCAGCTTGTATGGGCAGGGGAGCGGGGAGCTGTTTTTT. This gives the protein CASSLYGQGSGELFF. The full variable domain, completed using reference TRBV5-1 and TRBJ2-2, is KAGVTQTPRYLIKTRGQQVTLSCSPISGHRSVSWYQQTPGQGLQFLFEYFSETQRNKGNFPGRFSGRQFSNSRSEMNVSTLELGDSALYLCASSLYGQGSGELFFGEGSRLTVL.

The chain is built from TRBV28 and TRBJ1-5; D is undetermined. Germline V gene data show CDR1 as MDHEN and CDR2 as SYDVKM. The ends were cut back, 1 base at V and 0 bases at J, with 7 bases in the middle. The CDR3 loop spans 15 amino acids. In DNA form, the CDR3 reads TGTGCCAGCAGTTTATTTGCTTATAGCAATCAGCCCCAGCATTTT. Protein product: CASSLFAYSNQPQHF.

This clone was counted at least ten times. This CDR3 reads CASRISRLGTQYF. Written as DNA, the CDR3 is TGTGCCAGCAGGATTTCCCGTCTAGGTACGCAGTATTTT. This sequence joins TRBV6-8 and TRBJ2-3; D unresolved. The CDR3 contains 13 residues. CDR1 and CDR2 from the germline V gene are MNHGY and SAAAGT. The V end was cut by 6 bases, the J end by 8 bases, with 15 bases between.

This clone appeared many times. The chain uses TRBV7-6 and TRBJ1-2; 8 bases fit TRBD1. The V gene end was trimmed by 5 bases and the J gene end by 4 bases; junction bases not matched to a gene: 9. Per the germline V gene, CDR1 is SGHVS and CDR2 is FNYEAQ. The CDR3 covers 15 residues. The CDR3 DNA is TGTGCCAGCAGCGTGACAGGGGCTCCGAGCTATGGCTACACCTTC. The encoded protein is CASSVTGAPSYGYTF.

This chain connects TRBV18 to TRBJ2-3; 11 bases are a match to TRBD2. The CDR3 totals 15 residues. Trimming removed 1 base from V and 4 bases from J; junction bases left unmatched: 1. Germline CDR1 KGHSH, CDR2 LQKENI. CDR3 loop: CASSPLAGGPDTQYF. CDR3 bases: TGTGCCAGCTCACCACTAGCGGGAGGGCCAGATACGCAGTATTTT.